This T cell receptor (beta chain) is from a study of T cells after yellow fever vaccination. With 5 bases removed from V and 5 bases from J, the gap between germline ends came to 11 bases. The germline gives CDR1 KGHDR, CDR2 SFDVKD. The CDR3 covers 13 residues. This clonotype was picked up many times. TCRdb re-analysed the 5' RACE reads in MiXCR, keeping a single row per CDR3 protein. The sample has about 400,000 distinct CDR3 sequences, about 6.2% seen once. Sequenced here: PBMCs, sampled 5 days after the yellow fever booster vaccination. The receptor comes from a man under 40 who received the YFV17D yellow fever vaccine. This chain links TRBV24-1 with TRBJ1-1, with D possibly TRBD1 on 6 matching bases. This CDR3 reads CATSVGGGTEAFF. DNA for the CDR3: TGTGCCACCAGTGTTGGGGGCGGTACTGAAGCTTTCTTT.